This T cell receptor beta chain was sequenced during a study of T cells in Graves' hyperthyroidism and ophthalmopathy. Regions amplified from RNA transcripts were the TCR beta CDR3 regions. First-round RT-PCR with HTBI primers amplified the TCR CDR3 region. One entry per CDR3 protein results from TCRdb running MiXCR on the multiplex PCR reads. The sample consists of approximately 480,000 distinct CDR3 sequences, less than 25% of them appearing once. Sequencing was performed on blood. This receptor was taken from a man aged 18 to 29 with Graves' hyperthyroidism.

The CDR3 region is CASSQETGPPGELFF. The CDR3 nucleotides read TGCGCCAGCAGCCAAGAGACAGGACCCCCCGGGGAGCTGTTTTTT. The chain combines TRBV5-1 with TRBJ2-2, with D possibly being TRBD1 (6 bases). Germline lookup yields CDR1 SGHRS and CDR2 YFSETQ. The CDR3 has 15 amino acids. Trimming stripped 4 bases from V and 6 bases from J, with 16 bases between. The variable domain in full, completed from reference TRBV5-1 and TRBJ2-2, reads KAGVTQTPRYLIKTRGQQVTLSCSPISGHRSVSWYQQTPGQGLQFLFEYFSETQRNKGNFPGRFSGRQFSNSRSEMNVSTLELGDSALYLCASSQETGPPGELFFGEGSRLTVL.